A single sample gave rise to the 10 T cell receptor beta chains below, sequenced in a study of blood T cells in healthy people across ages. Then a second PCR, running roughly 7 to 11 cycles, was carried out with a sample-barcoded 5' primer and a J-beta primer mix. TCRdb redid the calling of the 5' RACE reads with MiXCR, one entry per CDR3 protein. The sample carries some 1,000,000 distinct CDR3 sequences, 20% to 25% recorded once. Separately, the same data were catalogued under a study of T cells of mothers and their children.

The source material was blood. These receptors were obtained from a girl aged 2-10 years in good health.

Note on this clonotype: A junction boundary mismatches the germline segment, possibly from a read error. The chain combines TRBV12-3 or TRBV12-4 with TRBJ2-3; D gene uncertain. The CDR3 is made up of 14 amino acids. The CDR3 loop reads CASSLDARPDAQYF. The CDR3 bases are TGTGCCAGCAGTTTAGACGCCAGGCCAGATGCGCAGTATTTT.

This clonotype appeared a few times. The chain recombines TRBV11-2 with TRBJ2-4, with a weak D call TRBD2 (5 bases). CDR3 length equals 17 residues. The germline V gene encodes CDR1 SGHAT and CDR2 FQNNGV. The V end was cut by 3 bases, the J end by 0 bases, with 15 bases between. The CDR3 loop reads CASSLGSGALAKNIQYF. Written as DNA, the CDR3 is TGTGCCAGCAGCTTGGGCAGCGGAGCCTTAGCCAAAAACATTCAGTACTTC.

The chain recombines TRBV5-5 with TRBJ2-3; 11 bases are shared with TRBD1. CDR3 length equals 16 residues. Germline assignment: CDR1 SGHKS and CDR2 YYEKEE (reference sequence). The V segment lost 10 bases and the J segment 0 bases; nucleotides outside the gene matches: 10. CDR3 in DNA: TGTGCCTCCCGGGACAGGGGGTGGACTAGCACAGATACGCAGTATTTT. Its protein product is CASRDRGWTSTDTQYF.

The chain combines TRBV28 with TRBJ2-1; D is possibly TRBD2 (6 bases). The V end lost 2 bases, the J end lost 3 bases, and 14 bases lay between the germline ends. Germline CDR1 MDHEN, CDR2 SYDVKM. The CDR3 length is 16 residues. The CDR3 region is CASSLPVAGLYNEQFF. In DNA, the CDR3 is TGTGCCAGCAGTTTACCAGTGGCGGGACTCTACAATGAGCAGTTCTTC.

V usage is TRBV7-9 and J usage is TRBJ2-5, with 10 bases fitting TRBD2. The CDR3 totals 18 residues. Per germline, CDR1 SEHNR and CDR2 FQNEAQ (reference sequence). Germline trimming cut 5 bases from V and 0 bases from J; bases unmatched to any gene: 12. The CDR3 sequence is CASSRDSGRPRYQETQYF. DNA for the CDR3: TGTGCCAGCAGCCGAGATAGCGGGAGGCCGCGGTACCAAGAGACCCAGTACTTC.

The chain is built from TRBV20-1 and TRBJ2-3, with D hard to call. The CDR3 is made up of 13 amino acids. Germline loops: CDR1 DFQATT, CDR2 SNEGSKA (reference sequence). Trimming took 4 bases from V and 3 from J, leaving 11 bases between them. The DNA for the CDR3 is TGCAGTGCTACTAACCGAAATACAGATACGCAGTATTTT. It specifies CSATNRNTDTQYF.

Of note for this clonotype: Since the CDR3 does not end with the conserved phenylalanine or tryptophan, this likely comes from a read error. The gene calls are TRBV15 and TRBJ2-1; tentatively, D is TRBD1 (5 bases). The V gene lost 0 bases and the J gene lost 13 bases, with 10 bases spanning the gap. Per the germline V gene, CDR1 is LNHNV and CDR2 is YYDKDF (reference sequence). This CDR3 is built from 12 residues. The CDR3 nucleotides are TGTGCCACCAGCAGAGATGGGGCGCTCCAGTTCTCC. It yields the protein CATSRDGALQFS.

In its sample, this clonotype was seen a few times. The CDR3 reads CASSFGTFTEAFF. CDR3 nucleotides: TGTGCCAGCAGCTTCGGTACGTTCACTGAAGCTTTCTTT. V gene TRBV7-2 combines with J gene TRBJ1-1; D gene uncertain. This CDR3 is 13 amino acids long. V was clipped by 3 bases and J by 4 bases, with 9 bases between them. In germline, CDR1 is SGHTA, CDR2 FQGNSA.

This clonotype was seen a handful of times. V is TRBV15 and J is TRBJ2-2; a possible D gene is TRBD2 (5 bases). The CDR3 covers 14 residues. CDR1 is LNHNV and CDR2 is YYDKDF in the germline V gene (reference sequence). V shed 1 base and J shed 8 bases, with 11 bases lying between them. DNA of the CDR3: TGTGCCACCAGCAGAGCCGGGATTAGGGGGGAGCTGTTTTTT. It codes for CATSRAGIRGELFF.

In the case of this clonotype: Relative to the germline gene, one junction end is altered; a read error may explain this. The chain joins TRBV6-5 to TRBJ2-7, with D unresolved. The CDR3 extends over 13 amino acids. Germline V gene sequence: CDR1 MNHEY, CDR2 SVGAGI. The CDR3, as DNA: TGTGCCAGCAGCAACCACCTGATCTACGAGCGGTACTTC. Translated, it gives CASSNHLIYERYF.